This TCR beta chain was retrieved from a study of blood T cell repertoires in COVID-19. In the study overall: Sites across the United States, Italy and Spain contributed samples from acute and convalescent COVID-19.

There are 14 residues in the CDR3. The germline CDR1 and CDR2 sequences are SGHRS and YFSETQ. The germline V and J ends were trimmed by 0 bases and 7 bases, with 11 bases remaining between them. As handled by the study authors: Amplification with reference gene primers provided the estimates of nucleated cell counts. Method: immunoSEQ multiplex PCR; TCRdb's copy keeps in-frame clones and lacks some. That table is the source of V, J and clone size, and D and trimming were worked out from the DNA. The repertoire holds about 400,000 clones, 89% seen once, with 1.7% in the top ten. The sequence came from a woman in her 30s who had recovered from COVID-19. The sample taken for sequencing was PBMCs or T cells enriched from blood (not recorded which). The chain is built from TRBV5-1 and TRBJ1-5; D is uncertain. CDR3 nucleotides: TGCGCCAGCAGCTTGGGAGGGTTAGACCAGCCCCAGCATTTT. Translating gives CASSLGGLDQPQHF.